This entry features one T cell receptor (beta chain) sequence. Its antigen is as yet unknown. Germline V gene data show CDR1 as LNHNV and CDR2 as YYDKDF (reference sequence). V was clipped by 4 bases and J by 3 bases, with 15 bases between them. The CDR3 runs 15 residues. This sample is drawn from a study of cytomegalovirus exposure and HLA in healthy donors. Across the study: Drawn from HLA-typed donors, around 85 million unique TCRs were held in an early data release.

The PCR employed 60 Vbeta primers together with 13 Jbeta primers. Method: immunoSEQ multiplex PCR; TCRdb's copy keeps in-frame clones and lacks some. The data hold 150,000 or so clones, with roughly 78% observed a single time. Study-level results: Further analysis was carried out later, and it showed several of the most significant clusters appearing linked to common viral pathogens.

This sequence originates from a middle-aged man in good health and CMV-seropositive. The sequencing input was PBMCs. The chain combines TRBV15 with TRBJ1-2; D unclear. CDR3 protein: CATSNRATEDYGYTF. In DNA form, the CDR3 reads TGTGCCACCAGCAACCGGGCCACGGAGGACTATGGCTACACCTTC.